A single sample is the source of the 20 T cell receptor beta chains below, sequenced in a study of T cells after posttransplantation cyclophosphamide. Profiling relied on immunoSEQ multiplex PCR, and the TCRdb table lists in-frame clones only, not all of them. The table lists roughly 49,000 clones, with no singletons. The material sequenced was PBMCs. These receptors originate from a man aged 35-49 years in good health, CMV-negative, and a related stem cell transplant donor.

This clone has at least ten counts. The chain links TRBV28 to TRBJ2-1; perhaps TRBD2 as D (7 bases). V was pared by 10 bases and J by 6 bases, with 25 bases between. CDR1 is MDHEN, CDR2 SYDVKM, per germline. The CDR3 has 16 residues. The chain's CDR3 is CATLLRGEGFTNEQFF. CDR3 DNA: TGTGCCACCTTACTGAGGGGGGAGGGGTTTACCAATGAGCAGTTCTTC.

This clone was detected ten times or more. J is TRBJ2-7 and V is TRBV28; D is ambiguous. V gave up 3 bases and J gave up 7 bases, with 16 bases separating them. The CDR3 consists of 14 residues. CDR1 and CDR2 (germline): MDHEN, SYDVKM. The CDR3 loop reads CASSFLTGLREQYF. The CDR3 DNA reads TGTGCCAGCAGTTTCTTGACTGGCCTACGGGAGCAGTACTTC.

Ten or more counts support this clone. DNA of the CDR3: TGTGCCACCAGCAGAGATGCGGGGGCCACAGATACGCAGTATTTT. Its protein product is CATSRDAGATDTQYF. The chain links TRBV15 to TRBJ2-3; perhaps TRBD2 as D (7 bases). This CDR3 has 15 amino acids. Germline CDR1 LNHNV, CDR2 YYDKDF (reference sequence). The germline V and J ends were trimmed by 0 bases and 2 bases, with 9 bases remaining between them.

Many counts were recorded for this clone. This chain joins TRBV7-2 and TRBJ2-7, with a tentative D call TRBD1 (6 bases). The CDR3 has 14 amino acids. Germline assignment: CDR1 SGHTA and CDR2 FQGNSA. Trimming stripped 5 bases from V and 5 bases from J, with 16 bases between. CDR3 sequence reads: CASSRDRTRNEQYF. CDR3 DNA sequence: TGTGCCAGCAGCCGAGACAGGACAAGGAACGAGCAGTACTTC.

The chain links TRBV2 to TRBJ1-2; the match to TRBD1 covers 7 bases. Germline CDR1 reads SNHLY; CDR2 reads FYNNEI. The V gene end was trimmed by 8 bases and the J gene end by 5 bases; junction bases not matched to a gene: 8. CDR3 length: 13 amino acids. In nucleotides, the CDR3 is TGTGCCAGCGGGTTGGACAGGACGTATGGCTACACCTTC. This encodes CASGLDRTYGYTF.

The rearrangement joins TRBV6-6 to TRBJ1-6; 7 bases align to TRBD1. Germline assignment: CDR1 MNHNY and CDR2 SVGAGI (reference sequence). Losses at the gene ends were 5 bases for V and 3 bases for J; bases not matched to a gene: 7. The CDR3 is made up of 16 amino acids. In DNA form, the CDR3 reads TGTGCCAGCAGTAGCGACAGGGCGGTCTATAATTCACCCCTCCACTTT. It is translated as CASSSDRAVYNSPLHF.

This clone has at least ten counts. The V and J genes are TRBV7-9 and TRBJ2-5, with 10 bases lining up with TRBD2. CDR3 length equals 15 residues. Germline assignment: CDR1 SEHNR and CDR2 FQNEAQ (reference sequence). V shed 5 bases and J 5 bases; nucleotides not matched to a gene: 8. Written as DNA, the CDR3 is TGTGCCAGCAGCCGTAGCGGGAGGCCGGGGGAGACCCAGTACTTC. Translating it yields CASSRSGRPGETQYF.

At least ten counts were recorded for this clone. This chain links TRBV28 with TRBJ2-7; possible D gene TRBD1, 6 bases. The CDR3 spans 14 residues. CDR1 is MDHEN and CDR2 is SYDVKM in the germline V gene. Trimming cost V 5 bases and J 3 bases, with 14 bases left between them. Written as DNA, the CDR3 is TGTGCCAGCAGTCAAACACGGACAGTCTACGAGCAGTACTTC. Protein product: CASSQTRTVYEQYF.

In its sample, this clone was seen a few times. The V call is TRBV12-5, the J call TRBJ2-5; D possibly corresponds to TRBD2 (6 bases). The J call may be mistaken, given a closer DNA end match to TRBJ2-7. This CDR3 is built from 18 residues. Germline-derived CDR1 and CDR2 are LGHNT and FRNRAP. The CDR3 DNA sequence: TGTGCTAGTGGTTTGCCCCTCTTGGGGGAGCGGGTACGTTGCGAGCAGTACTTC. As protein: CASGLPLLGERVRCEQYF.

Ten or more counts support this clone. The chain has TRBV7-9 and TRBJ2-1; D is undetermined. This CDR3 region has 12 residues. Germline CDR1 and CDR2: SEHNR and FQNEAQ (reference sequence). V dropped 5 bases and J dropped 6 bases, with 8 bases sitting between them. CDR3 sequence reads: CASSQYINEQFF. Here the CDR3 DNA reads TGTGCCAGCAGCCAATACATCAATGAGCAGTTCTTC. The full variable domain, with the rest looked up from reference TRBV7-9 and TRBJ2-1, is DTGVSQNPRHKITKRGQNVTFRCDPISEHNRLYWYRQTLGQGPEFLTYFQNEAQLEKSRLLSDRFSAERPKGSFSTLEIQRTEQGDSAMYLCASSQYINEQFFGPGTRLTVL.

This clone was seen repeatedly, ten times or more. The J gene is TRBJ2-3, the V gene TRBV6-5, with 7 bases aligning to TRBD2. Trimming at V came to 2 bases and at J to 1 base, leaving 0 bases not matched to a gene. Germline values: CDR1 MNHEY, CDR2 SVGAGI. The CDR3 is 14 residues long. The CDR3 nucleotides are TGTGCCAGCAGTTACGCGGGGGGCACAGATACGCAGTATTTT. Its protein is CASSYAGGTDTQYF.

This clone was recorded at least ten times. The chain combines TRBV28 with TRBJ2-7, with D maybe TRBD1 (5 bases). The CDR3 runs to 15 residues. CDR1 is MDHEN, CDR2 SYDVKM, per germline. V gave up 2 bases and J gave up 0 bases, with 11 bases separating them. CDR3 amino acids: CASSLTGRSSYEQYF. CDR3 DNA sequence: TGTGCCAGCAGTTTAACAGGAAGGAGCTCCTACGAGCAGTACTTC. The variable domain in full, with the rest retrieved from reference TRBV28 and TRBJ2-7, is DVKVTQSSRYLVKRTGEKVFLECVQDMDHENMFWYRQDPGLGLRLIYFSYDVKMKEKGDIPEGYSVSREKKERFSLILESASTNQTSMYLCASSLTGRSSYEQYFGPGTRLTVT.

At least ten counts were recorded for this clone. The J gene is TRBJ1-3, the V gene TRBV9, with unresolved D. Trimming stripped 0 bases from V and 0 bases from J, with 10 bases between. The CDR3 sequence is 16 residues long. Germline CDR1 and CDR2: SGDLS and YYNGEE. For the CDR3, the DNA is TGTGCCAGCAGCGTAGTTGGCGACAACTCTGGAAACACCATATATTTT. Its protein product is CASSVVGDNSGNTIYF.

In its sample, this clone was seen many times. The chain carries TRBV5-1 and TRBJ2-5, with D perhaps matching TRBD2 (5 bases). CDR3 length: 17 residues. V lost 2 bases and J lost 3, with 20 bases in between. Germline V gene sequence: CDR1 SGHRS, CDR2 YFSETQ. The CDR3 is CASSLPGYRSGEETQYF. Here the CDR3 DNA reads TGCGCCAGCAGCTTACCCGGCTACAGAAGCGGAGAAGAGACCCAGTACTTC. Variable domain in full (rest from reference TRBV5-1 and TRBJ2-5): KAGVTQTPRYLIKTRGQQVTLSCSPISGHRSVSWYQQTPGQGLQFLFEYFSETQRNKGNFPGRFSGRQFSNSRSEMNVSTLELGDSALYLCASSLPGYRSGEETQYFGPGTRLLVL.

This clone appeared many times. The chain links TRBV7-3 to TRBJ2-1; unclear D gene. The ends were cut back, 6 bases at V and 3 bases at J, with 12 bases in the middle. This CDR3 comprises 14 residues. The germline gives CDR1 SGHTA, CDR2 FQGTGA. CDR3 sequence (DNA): TGTGCCAGCAGTTACGGGTCGGGCTACAATGAGCAGTTCTTC. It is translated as CASSYGSGYNEQFF.

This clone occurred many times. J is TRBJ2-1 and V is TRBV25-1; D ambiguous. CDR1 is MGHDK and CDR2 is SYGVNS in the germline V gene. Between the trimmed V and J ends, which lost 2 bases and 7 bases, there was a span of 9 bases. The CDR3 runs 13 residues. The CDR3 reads CASSEAGWNEQFF. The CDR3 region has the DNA TGTGCCAGCAGTGAAGCCGGTTGGAATGAGCAGTTCTTC.

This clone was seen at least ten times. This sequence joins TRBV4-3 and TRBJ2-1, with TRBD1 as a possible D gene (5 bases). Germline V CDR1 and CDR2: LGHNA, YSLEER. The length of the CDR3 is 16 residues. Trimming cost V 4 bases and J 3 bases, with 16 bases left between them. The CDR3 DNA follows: TGCGCCAGCAGCCGGAGCCCAGGGATCAGCTACAATGAGCAGTTCTTC. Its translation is CASSRSPGISYNEQFF.

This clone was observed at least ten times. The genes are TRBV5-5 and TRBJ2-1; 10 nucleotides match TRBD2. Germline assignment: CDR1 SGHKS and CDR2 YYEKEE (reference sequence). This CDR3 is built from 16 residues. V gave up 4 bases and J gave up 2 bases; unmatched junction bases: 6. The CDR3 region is CASSRSGRAAYNEQFF. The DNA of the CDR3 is TGTGCCAGCAGCCGCAGCGGGAGGGCCGCCTACAATGAGCAGTTCTTC.

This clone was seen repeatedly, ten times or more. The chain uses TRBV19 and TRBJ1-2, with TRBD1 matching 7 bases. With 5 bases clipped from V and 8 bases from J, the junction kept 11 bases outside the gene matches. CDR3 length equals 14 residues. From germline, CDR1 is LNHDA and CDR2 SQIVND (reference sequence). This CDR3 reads CASSPRQGQDGYTF. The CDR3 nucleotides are TGTGCCAGTAGTCCACGACAGGGACAAGACGGCTACACCTTC.

The CDR3: CASSNRDRTYEQYF. CDR3 nucleotide sequence: TGTGCCAGCAGTAACCGGGACAGAACCTACGAGCAGTACTTC. This chain connects TRBV6-5 to TRBJ2-7, with 7 bases fitting TRBD1. Germline loops: CDR1 MNHEY, CDR2 SVGAGI. Trimming took 5 bases from V and 2 from J; bases not matched to a gene: 6. This CDR3 is 14 amino acids long.